These T cell receptor beta chains were read from a single sample in a study of early T cells in non-severe SARS-CoV-2 infection. One entry per CDR3 protein, called by TCRdb with MiXCR from the 5' RACE reads. The sample records 100,000 to 120,000 distinct CDR3 sequences, approximately 12% being singletons. Sequences were derived from whole blood, sampled at baseline. The receptors stem from an adult who was a healthcare worker with PCR-confirmed SARS-CoV-2 infection or an uninfected control (not recorded which). Each CDR3 is given with its conserved first and last residue. D genes are given only for firm matches. Rows may omit the clone size; those that give it use once, few, many or a size class.

TRBJ2-7	TRBV5-1	many	-	CASSSGRSSYEQYF	TGCGCCAGCAGCTCCGGTCGGAGTTCCTACGAGCAGTACTTC
TRBJ1-4	TRBV5-6	-	-	CASSLGHALTGSNEKLFF	TGTGCCAGCAGCTTGGGACACGCGCTAACCGGGAGTAATGAAAAACTGTTTTTT
TRBJ2-5	TRBV3-1	-	-	CASSQALSRSRLLGQETQYF	TGTGCCAGCAGCCAAGCGCTTTCAAGATCCCGATTGCTGGGGCAAGAGACCCAGTACTTC
TRBJ2-3	TRBV6-5	-	TRBD1	CASSRTRGQGVTQDTQYF	TGTGCCAGCAGTAGAACGAGGGGTCAGGGGGTAACACAAGATACGCAGTATTTT
TRBJ2-2	TRBV18	few	-	CASSPPVNTGELFF	TGTGCCAGCTCACCGCCCGTAAACACCGGGGAGCTGTTTTTT
TRBJ2-1	TRBV24-1	-	-	CATSVAGGPNEQFF	TGTGCCACCAGTGTGGCTGGGGGCCCCAATGAGCAGTTCTTC
TRBJ1-1	TRBV12-3/TRBV12-4	-	-	CASRKQGRPEAFF	TGTGCCAGCAGAAAACAGGGTCGCCCTGAAGCTTTCTTT
TRBJ2-4	TRBV5-6	few	-	CASSLPTGLAKNIQYF	TGTGCCAGCAGCTTACCGACAGGATTAGCCAAAAACATTCAGTACTTC
TRBJ1-5	TRBV7-2	-	-	CAPRAGSQSNQPQHF	TGTGCACCAAGGGCAGGGTCACAGAGCAATCAGCCCCAGCATTTT
TRBJ2-3	TRBV29-1	-	-	CSVVFVSGTDTQYF	TGCAGCGTTGTTTTCGTCTCCGGGACAGATACGCAGTATTTT
TRBJ2-7	TRBV28	few	-	CASSPMDGYEQYF	TGTGCCAGCAGCCCCATGGACGGCTACGAGCAGTACTTC
TRBJ1-2	TRBV7-9	-	-	CASSSDGFVYGYTF	TGTGCCAGCAGCTCGGACGGCTTCGTCTATGGCTACACCTTC
TRBJ2-3	TRBV7-2	few	-	CASSPDPLAPGRYTNTQYF	TGTGCCAGCAGCCCAGACCCCCTTGCACCGGGCCGTTACACTAATACGCAGTATTTT
TRBJ1-4	TRBV6-6	-	-	CASRRGGNEKLFF	TGTGCCAGCAGGAGGGGGGGTAATGAAAAACTGTTTTTT
TRBJ2-1	TRBV12-3/TRBV12-4	few	TRBD2	CASSHTWTSGGDNEQFF	TGTGCCAGCAGCCACACCTGGACTAGCGGGGGGGACAATGAGCAGTTCTTC
TRBJ2-1	TRBV12-3/TRBV12-4	-	-	CASSPLRTGGEQFF	TGTGCCAGCAGCCCCTTGCGGACGGGTGGTGAGCAGTTCTTC
TRBJ1-3	TRBV6-6	-	-	CASRVEASGNTMYF	TGTGCCAGCAGGGTAGAGGCCTCTGGAAACACCATGTATTTT
TRBJ2-2	TRBV13	-	-	CASSLGHTNTGELFF	TGTGCCAGCAGCTTAGGGCACACGAACACCGGGGAGCTGTTTTTT
TRBJ1-4	TRBV7-8	-	-	CASSSQGPFNEKLFF	TGTGCCAGCAGCTCGCAGGGACCGTTTAATGAAAAACTGTTTTTT
TRBJ1-5	TRBV7-2	few	-	CASSSRQGYQPQHF	TGTGCCAGCAGCTCACGTCAGGGGTATCAGCCCCAGCATTTT
TRBJ2-5	TRBV20-1	few	TRBD2	CSARGLAGGNLQGTQYF	TGCAGTGCCAGAGGACTAGCGGGGGGGAACCTTCAAGGAACCCAGTACTTC
TRBJ1-1	TRBV2	many	-	CASSRERAVNTEAFF	TGTGCCAGCAGTAGGGAGAGAGCGGTGAACACTGAAGCTTTCTTT
TRBJ2-5	TRBV7-9	few	-	CASSLLKETQYF	TGTGCCAGCAGCCTATTAAAAGAGACCCAGTACTTC
TRBJ2-7	TRBV4-1	once	TRBD1	CASSHPGQGTEQYF	TGCGCCAGCAGCCACCCCGGACAGGGGACCGAGCAGTACTTC
TRBJ1-1	TRBV20-1	-	-	CSARGTIGHEAFF	TGCAGTGCTAGAGGCACCATCGGGCATGAAGCTTTCTTT
TRBJ2-3	TRBV6-1	-	-	CASSTDLASTDTQYF	TGTGCCAGCAGCACAGATTTAGCTAGCACAGATACGCAGTATTTT
TRBJ1-1	TRBV5-1	few	-	CASSFLAGADTEAFF	TGCGCCAGCAGCTTTCTGGCAGGGGCGGACACTGAAGCTTTCTTT
TRBJ2-5	TRBV3-1	-	-	CASSQGTTSVGAAETQYF	TGTGCCAGCAGCCAAGGGACCACCTCAGTGGGGGCGGCCGAGACCCAGTACTTC
TRBJ2-1	TRBV28	-	-	CASSPTPYEQFF	TGTGCCAGCAGCCCCACCCCGTATGAGCAGTTCTTC
TRBJ1-4	TRBV5-1	once	-	CASSLGQNNEKLFF	TGCGCCAGCAGCTTGGGACAGAATAATGAAAAACTGTTTTTT
TRBJ2-5	TRBV29-1	few	TRBD1	CSGDRYQETQYF	TGCAGCGGGGACAGGTACCAAGAGACCCAGTACTTC
TRBJ1-1	TRBV27	few	-	CASSLGGPAFF	TGTGCCAGCAGTTTGGGGGGTCCAGCTTTCTTT
TRBJ2-1	TRBV6-2/TRBV6-3	few	-	CASRLDIYNEQFF	TGTGCCAGCAGACTCGACATTTACAATGAGCAGTTCTTC
TRBJ2-2	TRBV7-3	many	-	CASSLTANTGELFF	TGTGCCAGCAGCTTAACCGCGAACACCGGGGAGCTGTTTTTT
TRBJ1-1	TRBV5-4	many	-	CASSFKGEGTEAFF	TGTGCCAGCAGCTTCAAAGGGGAAGGGACTGAAGCTTTCTTT
TRBJ2-1	TRBV11-2	-	-	CASSLPGSSYNEQFF	TGTGCCAGCAGCTTACCCGGGAGTTCCTACAATGAGCAGTTCTTC
TRBJ2-5	TRBV3-1	many	-	CASSYPRAGANEETQYF	TGTGCCAGCAGTTACCCCCGGGCGGGTGCAAATGAAGAGACCCAGTACTTC
TRBJ2-1	TRBV6-2/TRBV6-3	once	TRBD2	CASGSGGGLYNVQFF	TGTGCCAGCGGTAGCGGGGGAGGTTTATACAATGTGCAGTTCTTC
TRBJ2-7	TRBV27	many	-	CASSIPGQRLPYEQYF	TGTGCCAGCAGTATCCCCGGACAGAGACTTCCCTACGAGCAGTACTTC
TRBJ2-7	TRBV20-1	few	TRBD1	CSARDRTGGYEQYF	TGCAGTGCTAGAGACAGGACAGGGGGGTACGAGCAGTACTTC
TRBJ1-3	TRBV20-1	-	-	CSAARTDSGNTIYF	TGCAGTGCGGCACGAACAGACTCTGGAAACACCATATATTTT
TRBJ2-7	TRBV27	-	-	CASSSEAGVEQYF	TGTGCCAGCAGTTCGGAGGCAGGGGTCGAGCAGTACTTC